The present T cell receptor beta chain was sequenced within a study of cytomegalovirus exposure and HLA in healthy donors. Study findings and constraints: Later on, a genetic analysis was performed. It linked a missense variant in DCLRE1C with V- and J-gene trimming of TCR beta.

This CDR3 has 15 residues. CDR1 is SGHRS and CDR2 is YFSETQ in the germline V gene. The trim removed 4 bases at V and 3 bases at J, leaving 7 bases unmatched. PCR was performed using 60 Vbeta and 13 Jbeta primers. Produced via immunoSEQ multiplex PCR; TCRdb's table is partial and in-frame only. The profile shows some 200,000 clones, 81% of them singletons. Worth noting for this clone: What it binds is unknown.

The sequencing sample was made of PBMCs. The gene calls are TRBV5-1 and TRBJ1-3; TRBD1 agrees at 7 bases. This TCR came from a man in his forties or fifties in good health and CMV-seronegative. CDR3 sequence: CASSRGTADGNTIYF. The DNA for the CDR3 is TGCGCCAGCAGCAGAGGGACAGCGGATGGAAACACCATATATTTT.